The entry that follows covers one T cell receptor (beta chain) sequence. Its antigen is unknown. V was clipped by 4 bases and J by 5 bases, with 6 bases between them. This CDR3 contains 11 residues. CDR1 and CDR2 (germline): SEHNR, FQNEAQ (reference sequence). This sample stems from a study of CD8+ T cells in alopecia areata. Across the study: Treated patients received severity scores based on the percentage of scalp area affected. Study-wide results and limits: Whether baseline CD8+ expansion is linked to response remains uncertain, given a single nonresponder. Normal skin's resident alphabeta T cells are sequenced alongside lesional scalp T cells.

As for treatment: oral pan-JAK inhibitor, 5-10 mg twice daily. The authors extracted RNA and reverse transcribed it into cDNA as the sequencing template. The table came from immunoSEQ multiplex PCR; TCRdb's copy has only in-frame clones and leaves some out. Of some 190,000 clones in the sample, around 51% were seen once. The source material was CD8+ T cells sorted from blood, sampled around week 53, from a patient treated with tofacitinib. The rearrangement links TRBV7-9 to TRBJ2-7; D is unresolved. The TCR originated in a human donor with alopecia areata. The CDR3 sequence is CASSSEDEQYF. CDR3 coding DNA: TGTGCCAGCAGCTCCGAGGACGAGCAGTACTTC.